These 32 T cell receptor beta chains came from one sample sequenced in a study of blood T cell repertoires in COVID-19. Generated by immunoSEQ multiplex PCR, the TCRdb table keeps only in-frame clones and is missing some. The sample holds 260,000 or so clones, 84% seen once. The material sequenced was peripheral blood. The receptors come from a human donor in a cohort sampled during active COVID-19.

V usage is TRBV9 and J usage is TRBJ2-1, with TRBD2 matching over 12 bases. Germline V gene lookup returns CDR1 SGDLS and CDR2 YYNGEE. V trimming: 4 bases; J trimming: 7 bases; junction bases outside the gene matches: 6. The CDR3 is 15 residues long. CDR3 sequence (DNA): TGTGCCAGCAGCTATCTAGCGGGAGGGGGAAATGAGCAGTTCTTC. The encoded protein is CASSYLAGGGNEQFF. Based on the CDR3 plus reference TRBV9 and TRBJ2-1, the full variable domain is DSGVTQTPKHLITATGQRVTLRCSPRSGDLSVYWYQQSLDQGLQFLIQYYNGEERAKGNILERFSAQQFPDLHSELNLSSLELGDSALYFCASSYLAGGGNEQFFGPGTRLTVL.

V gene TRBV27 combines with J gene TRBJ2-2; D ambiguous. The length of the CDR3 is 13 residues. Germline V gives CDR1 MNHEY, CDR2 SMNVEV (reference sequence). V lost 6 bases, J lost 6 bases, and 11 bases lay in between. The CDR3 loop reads CASRPMPAGELFF. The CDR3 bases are TGTGCCAGCAGGCCTATGCCCGCCGGGGAGCTGTTTTTT.

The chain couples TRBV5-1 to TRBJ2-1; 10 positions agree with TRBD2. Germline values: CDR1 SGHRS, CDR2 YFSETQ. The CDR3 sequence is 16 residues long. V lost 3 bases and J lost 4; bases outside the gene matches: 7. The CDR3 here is CASSSPRTSGYNEQFF. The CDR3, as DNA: TGCGCCAGCAGCTCCCCTAGGACTAGCGGTTACAATGAGCAGTTCTTC. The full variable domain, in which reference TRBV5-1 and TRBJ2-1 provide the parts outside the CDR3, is KAGVTQTPRYLIKTRGQQVTLSCSPISGHRSVSWYQQTPGQGLQFLFEYFSETQRNKGNFPGRFSGRQFSNSRSEMNVSTLELGDSALYLCASSSPRTSGYNEQFFGPGTRLTVL.

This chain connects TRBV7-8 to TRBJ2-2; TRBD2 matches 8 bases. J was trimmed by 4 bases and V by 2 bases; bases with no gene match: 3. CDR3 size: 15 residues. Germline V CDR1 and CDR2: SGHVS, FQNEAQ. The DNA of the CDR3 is TGTGCCAGCAGCTTACGGGGGGGGCGCACCGGGGAGCTGTTTTTT. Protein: CASSLRGGRTGELFF.

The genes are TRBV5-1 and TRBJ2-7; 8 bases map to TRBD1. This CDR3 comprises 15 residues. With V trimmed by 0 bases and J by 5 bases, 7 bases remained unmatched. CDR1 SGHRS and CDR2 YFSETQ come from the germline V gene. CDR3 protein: CASSLVQGEIDEQYF. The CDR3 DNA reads TGCGCCAGCAGCTTGGTACAGGGGGAGATTGACGAGCAGTACTTC.

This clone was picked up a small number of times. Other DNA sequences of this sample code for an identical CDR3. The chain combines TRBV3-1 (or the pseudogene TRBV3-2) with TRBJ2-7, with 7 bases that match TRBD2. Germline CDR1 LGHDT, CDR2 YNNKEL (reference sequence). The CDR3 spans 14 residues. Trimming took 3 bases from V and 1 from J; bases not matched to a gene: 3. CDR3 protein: CASSQSSGSYEQYF. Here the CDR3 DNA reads TGTGCCAGCAGCCAGTCTAGCGGTTCCTACGAGCAGTACTTC.

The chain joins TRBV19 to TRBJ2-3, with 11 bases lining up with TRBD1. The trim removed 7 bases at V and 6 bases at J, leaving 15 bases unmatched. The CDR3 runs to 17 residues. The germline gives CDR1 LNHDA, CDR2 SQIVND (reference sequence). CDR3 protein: CASTPPRDRGKWDTQYF. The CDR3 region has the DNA TGTGCCAGTACCCCGCCCAGGGACAGGGGGAAATGGGATACGCAGTATTTT.

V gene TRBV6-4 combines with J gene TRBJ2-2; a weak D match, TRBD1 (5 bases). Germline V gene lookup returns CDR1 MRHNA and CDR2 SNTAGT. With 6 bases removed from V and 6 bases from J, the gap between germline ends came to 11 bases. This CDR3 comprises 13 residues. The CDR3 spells CASSRESAGELFF. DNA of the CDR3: TGTGCCAGCAGCAGGGAATCGGCCGGGGAGCTGTTTTTT.

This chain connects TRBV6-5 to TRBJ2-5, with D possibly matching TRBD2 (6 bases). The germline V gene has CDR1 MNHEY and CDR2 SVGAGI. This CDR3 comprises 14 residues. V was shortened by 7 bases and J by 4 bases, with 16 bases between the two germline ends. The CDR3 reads CASIWGRLGETQYF. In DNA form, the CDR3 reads TGTGCCAGCATTTGGGGCAGACTAGGAGAGACCCAGTACTTC.

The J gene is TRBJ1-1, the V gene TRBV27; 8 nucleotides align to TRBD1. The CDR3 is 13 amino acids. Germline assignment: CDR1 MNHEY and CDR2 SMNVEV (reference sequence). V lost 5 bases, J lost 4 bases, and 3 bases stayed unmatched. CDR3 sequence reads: CASSRDRGTEAFF. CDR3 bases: TGTGCCAGCAGTAGAGACAGGGGCACTGAAGCTTTCTTT.

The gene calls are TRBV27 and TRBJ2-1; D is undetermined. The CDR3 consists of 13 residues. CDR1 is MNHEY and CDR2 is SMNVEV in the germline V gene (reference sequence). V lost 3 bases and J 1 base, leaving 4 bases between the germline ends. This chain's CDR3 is CASSFLSYNEQFF. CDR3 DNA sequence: TGTGCCAGCAGTTTCCTTTCCTACAATGAGCAGTTCTTC.

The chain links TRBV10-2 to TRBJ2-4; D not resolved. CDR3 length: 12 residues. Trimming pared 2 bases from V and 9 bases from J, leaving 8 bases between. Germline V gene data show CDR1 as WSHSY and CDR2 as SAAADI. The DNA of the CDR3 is TGCGCCAGCAGTGAGACAGTGGCCATTCAGTACTTC. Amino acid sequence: CASSETVAIQYF.

Here the CDR3 reads CASSLEGGFSYNEQFF. The CDR3 DNA follows: TGTGCCAGCAGTTTGGAAGGGGGCTTCTCCTACAATGAGCAGTTCTTC. V usage is TRBV27 and J usage is TRBJ2-1, with 7 bases identical to TRBD1. There are 16 residues in the CDR3. V shed 3 bases and J 0 bases; nucleotides not matched to a gene: 5. The germline gives CDR1 MNHEY, CDR2 SMNVEV (reference sequence).

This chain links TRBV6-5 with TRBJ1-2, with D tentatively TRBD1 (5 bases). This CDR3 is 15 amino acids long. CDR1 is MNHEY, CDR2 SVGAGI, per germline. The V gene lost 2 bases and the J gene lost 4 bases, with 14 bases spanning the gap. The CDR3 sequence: CASSYGRPGGYGYTF. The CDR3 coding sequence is TGTGCCAGCAGTTACGGGCGACCCGGGGGCTATGGCTACACCTTC.

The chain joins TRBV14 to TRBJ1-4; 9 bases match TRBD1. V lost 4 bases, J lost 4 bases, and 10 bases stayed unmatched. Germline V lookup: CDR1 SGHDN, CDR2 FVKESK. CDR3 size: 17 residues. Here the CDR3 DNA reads TGTGCCAGCAGCCCCCGCGGGACAGGGCTTTTTAATGAAAAACTGTTTTTT. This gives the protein CASSPRGTGLFNEKLFF.

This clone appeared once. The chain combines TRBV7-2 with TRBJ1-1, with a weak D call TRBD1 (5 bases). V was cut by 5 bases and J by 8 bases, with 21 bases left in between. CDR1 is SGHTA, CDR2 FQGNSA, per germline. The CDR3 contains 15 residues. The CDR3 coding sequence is TGTGCCAGCAGCGGGGGGGGGTCCCTCCGGGGCGAAGCTTTCTTT. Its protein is CASSGGGSLRGEAFF.

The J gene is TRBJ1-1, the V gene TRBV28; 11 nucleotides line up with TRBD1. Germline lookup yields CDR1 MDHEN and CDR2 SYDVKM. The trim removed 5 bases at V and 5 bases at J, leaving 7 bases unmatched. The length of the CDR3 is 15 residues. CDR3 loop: CASSQGQGAATEAFF. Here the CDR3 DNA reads TGTGCCAGCAGTCAAGGACAGGGGGCGGCGACTGAAGCTTTCTTT.

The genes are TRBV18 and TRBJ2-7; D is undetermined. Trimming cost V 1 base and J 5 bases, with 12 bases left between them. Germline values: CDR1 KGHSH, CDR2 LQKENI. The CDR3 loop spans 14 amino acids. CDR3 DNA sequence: TGTGCCAGCTCACCACTCGCACCGCGCAACGAGCAGTACTTC. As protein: CASSPLAPRNEQYF.

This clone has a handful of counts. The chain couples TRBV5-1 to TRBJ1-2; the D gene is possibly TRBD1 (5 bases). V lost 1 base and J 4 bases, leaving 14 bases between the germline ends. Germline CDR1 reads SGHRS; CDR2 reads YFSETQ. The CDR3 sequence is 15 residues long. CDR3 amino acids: CASSLSQGLGYGYTF. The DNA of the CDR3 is TGCGCCAGCAGCTTGTCCCAGGGCCTTGGCTATGGCTACACCTTC. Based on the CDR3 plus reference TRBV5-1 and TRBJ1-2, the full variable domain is KAGVTQTPRYLIKTRGQQVTLSCSPISGHRSVSWYQQTPGQGLQFLFEYFSETQRNKGNFPGRFSGRQFSNSRSEMNVSTLELGDSALYLCASSLSQGLGYGYTFGSGTRLTVV.

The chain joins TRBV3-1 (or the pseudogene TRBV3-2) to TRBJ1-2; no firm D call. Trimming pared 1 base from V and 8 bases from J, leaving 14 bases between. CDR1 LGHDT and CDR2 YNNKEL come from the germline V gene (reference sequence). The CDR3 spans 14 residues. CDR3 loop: CASSQVTRPRGYTF. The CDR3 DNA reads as TGTGCCAGCAGCCAAGTAACCCGACCCAGGGGCTACACCTTC.

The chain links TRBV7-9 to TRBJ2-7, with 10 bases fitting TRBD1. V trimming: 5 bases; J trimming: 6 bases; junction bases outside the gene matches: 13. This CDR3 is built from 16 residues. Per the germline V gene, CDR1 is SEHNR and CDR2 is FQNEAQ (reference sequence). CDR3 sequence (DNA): TGTGCCAGCAGCCGACCCGCCGGGACAGGGGAGGGCGAGCAGTACTTC. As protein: CASSRPAGTGEGEQYF.

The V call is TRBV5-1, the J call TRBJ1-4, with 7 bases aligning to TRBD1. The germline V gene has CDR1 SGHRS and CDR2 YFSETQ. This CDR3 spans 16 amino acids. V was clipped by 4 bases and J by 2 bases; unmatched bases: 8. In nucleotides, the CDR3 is TGCGCCAGCAGCCCCAACACAGGGGTGACTAATGAAAAACTGTTTTTT. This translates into CASSPNTGVTNEKLFF. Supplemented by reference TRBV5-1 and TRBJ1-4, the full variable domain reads KAGVTQTPRYLIKTRGQQVTLSCSPISGHRSVSWYQQTPGQGLQFLFEYFSETQRNKGNFPGRFSGRQFSNSRSEMNVSTLELGDSALYLCASSPNTGVTNEKLFFGSGTQLSVL.

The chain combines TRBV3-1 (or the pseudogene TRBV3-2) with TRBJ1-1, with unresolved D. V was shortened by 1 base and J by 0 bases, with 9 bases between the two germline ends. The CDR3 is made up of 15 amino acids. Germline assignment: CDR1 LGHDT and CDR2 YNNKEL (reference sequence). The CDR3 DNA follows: TGTGCCAGCAGCCAAGGTCAGGTTCTGAACACTGAAGCTTTCTTT. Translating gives CASSQGQVLNTEAFF.

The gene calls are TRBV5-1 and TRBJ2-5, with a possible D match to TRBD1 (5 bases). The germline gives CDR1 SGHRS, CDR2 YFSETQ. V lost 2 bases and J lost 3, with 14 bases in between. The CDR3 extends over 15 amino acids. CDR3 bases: TGCGCCAGCAGCTTAGAATCAGGGCCAAAAGAGACCCAGTACTTC. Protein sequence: CASSLESGPKETQYF.

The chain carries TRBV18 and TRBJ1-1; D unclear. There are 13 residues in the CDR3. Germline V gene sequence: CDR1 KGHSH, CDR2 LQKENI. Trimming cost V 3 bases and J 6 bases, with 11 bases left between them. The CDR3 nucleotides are TGTGCCAGCTCACCGGACCGGGAGGCTGAAGCTTTCTTT. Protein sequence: CASSPDREAEAFF.

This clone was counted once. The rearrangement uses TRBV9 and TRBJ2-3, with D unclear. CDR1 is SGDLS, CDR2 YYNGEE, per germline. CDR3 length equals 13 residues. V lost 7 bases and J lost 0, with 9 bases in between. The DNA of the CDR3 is TGTGCCAGCTCTGTCTCTAGCACAGATACGCAGTATTTT. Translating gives CASSVSSTDTQYF.

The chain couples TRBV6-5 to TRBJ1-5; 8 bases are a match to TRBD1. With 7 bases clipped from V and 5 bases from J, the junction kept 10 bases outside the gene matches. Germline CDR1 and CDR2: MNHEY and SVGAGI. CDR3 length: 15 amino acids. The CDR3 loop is CASTFGQGGHQPQHF. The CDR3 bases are TGTGCCAGCACCTTCGGACAGGGAGGTCATCAGCCCCAGCATTTT.

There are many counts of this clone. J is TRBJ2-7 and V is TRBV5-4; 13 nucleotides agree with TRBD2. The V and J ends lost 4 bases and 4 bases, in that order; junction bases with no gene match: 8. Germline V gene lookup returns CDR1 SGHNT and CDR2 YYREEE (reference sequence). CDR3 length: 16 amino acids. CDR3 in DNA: TGTGCCAGCAGCGGGACGACTAGCGGGGGGAAATACGAGCAGTACTTC. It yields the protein CASSGTTSGGKYEQYF.

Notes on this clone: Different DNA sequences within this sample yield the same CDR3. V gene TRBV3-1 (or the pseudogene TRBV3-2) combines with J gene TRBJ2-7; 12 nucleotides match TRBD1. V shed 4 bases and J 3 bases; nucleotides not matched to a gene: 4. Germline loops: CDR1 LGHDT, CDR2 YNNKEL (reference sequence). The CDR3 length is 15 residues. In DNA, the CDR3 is TGTGCCAGCAGCCGCGGGACAGGGGGCGGCTACGAGCAGTACTTC. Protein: CASSRGTGGGYEQYF.

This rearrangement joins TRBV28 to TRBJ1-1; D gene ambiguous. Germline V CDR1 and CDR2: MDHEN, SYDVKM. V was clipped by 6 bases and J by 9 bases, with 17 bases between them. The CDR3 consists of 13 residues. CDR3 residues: CASSETGWPKAFF. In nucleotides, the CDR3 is TGTGCCAGCAGCGAGACGGGGTGGCCTAAAGCTTTCTTT.

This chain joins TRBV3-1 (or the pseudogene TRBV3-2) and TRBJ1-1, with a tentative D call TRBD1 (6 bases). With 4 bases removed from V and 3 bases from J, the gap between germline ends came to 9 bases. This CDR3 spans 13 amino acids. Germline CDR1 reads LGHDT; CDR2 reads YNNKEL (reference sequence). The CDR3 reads CASSRKGDTEAFF. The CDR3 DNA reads TGTGCCAGCAGCCGGAAGGGGGACACTGAAGCTTTCTTT.

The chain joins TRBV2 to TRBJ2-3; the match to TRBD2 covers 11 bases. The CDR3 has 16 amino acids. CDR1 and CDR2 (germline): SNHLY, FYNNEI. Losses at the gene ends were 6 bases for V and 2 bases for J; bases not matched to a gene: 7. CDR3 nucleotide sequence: TGTGCCAGCAGCGTCAGACTAGCGGGGTCCACAGATACGCAGTATTTT. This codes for CASSVRLAGSTDTQYF.